The rows below give T cell receptor beta chains drawn from one sample of a study of blood T cell repertoires in COVID-19. Some clones are missing from TCRdb's copy, which holds only in-frame ones; the method was immunoSEQ multiplex PCR. The data show about 160,000 clones, roughly 80% seen once. Input material: peripheral blood. The source is a man in his sixties with acute or convalescent COVID-19. CDR3s leave out the opening cysteine and the closing phenylalanine or tryptophan.

v_gene,CDR3aa
TRBV18,ASSPRGGIKNTEAF
TRBV11-2,ASSRTRQGSEQY
TRBV19,ASTPTGESNQPQH
TRBV21-1,AQGDRVTTNEKLF
TRBV9,ASSTDSPGLAASDTQY
TRBV6-2/TRBV6-3,ASSHDLAGLNTGELF
TRBV6-5,ASSNSGTGTIGAF
TRBV7-2,ASSLWDRGYEQY
TRBV14,ASRRRGQETQY
TRBV27,ASSPGQGIATGELF
TRBV4-3,ASSQEQGAKTQY
TRBV20-1,SASLSRVSNQPQH
TRBV15,ATSRSPSGGQETQY
TRBV7-9,ASSLPPSGGDADTQY
TRBV18,ASSRRERRDRDDYGYT
TRBV6-5,ASQGAILTGELF
TRBV6-5,ASSPTGNQPQH
TRBV2,ASSKDSPNQPQH
TRBV6-5,ASSYLEDYGYT
TRBV20-1,SARAGYEQY
TRBV4-1,ASSREGGLTAKNIQY
TRBV4-1,ASSQAGTGQYEQY
TRBV5-1,ASSPSGQGSSSGNTIY
TRBV2,ASRNRTVLSGNTIY
TRBV19,ASRMGQGRGDTQY
TRBV19,ASSPLTGEGGYT
TRBV5-8,ASSLMAVRSNQPQH
TRBV7-3,ASSFTGTGADTQY
TRBV5-5,ASSFAEDSPLH
TRBV29-1,SVENRDDEQF
TRBV14,ASSHGTGYEQY
TRBV29-1,SDDRVTSYEQY
TRBV7-3,ASSFEGVGTDTQY
TRBV9,ASSAGMDTEAF
TRBV30,AWGGQLNEQY
TRBV12-3/TRBV12-4,ASSLSGGPEQY
TRBV19,ASSIESRGGDTQY
TRBV7-9,ASSRTDQPQH
TRBV7-2,ASSLSTGSNQPQH
TRBV7-2,ASSSRTGGSNQPQH
TRBV4-2,ASSQEWKRGNTGELF
TRBV4-3,ASSLTDTNTEAF
TRBV4-3,ASSQDAGREVADTQY
TRBV5-1,ASSLDGDSLNYGYT
TRBV28,ASVGHNTGELF